This T cell receptor beta chain was sequenced in a study of response to subunit inactivated influenza vaccine. The CDR3 has 14 residues. CDR1 is SGHDT, CDR2 YYEEEE, per germline. V was clipped by 6 bases and J by 2 bases, with 14 bases between them. In TCRdb, the RT-PCR reads were re-called with MiXCR into one record per CDR3 protein. The sample yields 650,000 to 700,000 distinct CDR3 sequences, 15% to 17% seen once. The genes are TRBV5-6 and TRBJ1-2; no definite D call. Sequences were derived from PBMCs from blood, sampled 12 days after vaccination. The sequence derives from a man aged 45-60 years who received an inactivated influenza vaccine. The CDR3 DNA sequence: TGTGCCAGCACCCTCTTGGGATCGAACTATGGCTACACCTTC. Translation: CASTLLGSNYGYTF.